These 16 T cell receptor beta chains were all obtained from the same sample, sequenced in a study of cytomegalovirus exposure and HLA in healthy donors. PCR used 60 Vbeta primers and 13 Jbeta primers. Method: immunoSEQ multiplex PCR; TCRdb's copy keeps in-frame clones and lacks some. Altogether some 110,000 clones are present, roughly 74% being singletons, with the ten largest covering roughly 0.87%. Sequencing input: PBMCs. Receptors originate from a woman in her twenties or thirties in good health and CMV-seronegative.

The chain is built from TRBV2 and TRBJ2-7; D gene ambiguous. V dropped 5 bases and J dropped 3 bases, with 5 bases sitting between them. Germline values: CDR1 SNHLY, CDR2 FYNNEI. The CDR3 totals 11 residues. CDR3 amino acids: CASSYNYEQYF. CDR3 nucleotide sequence: TGTGCCAGCAGTTACAACTACGAGCAGTACTTC.

The chain has TRBV4-3 and TRBJ1-3; unclear D gene. From germline, CDR1 is LGHNA and CDR2 YSLEER. V was pared by 2 bases and J by 0 bases, with 14 bases between. This CDR3 has 17 amino acids. CDR3 sequence reads: CASSQTRASYSGNTIYF. CDR3 coding DNA: TGCGCCAGCAGCCAAACGAGGGCCAGCTACTCTGGAAACACCATATATTTT.

The chain combines TRBV5-6 with TRBJ2-7; 8 bases are shared with TRBD1. The V and J ends lost 1 base and 11 bases, in that order; junction bases with no gene match: 5. Germline CDR1 SGHDT, CDR2 YYEEEE. The CDR3 sequence is 12 residues long. The CDR3 nucleotides read TGTGCCAGCAGCTTGCCCGACAGGGGAGAGTACTTC. Its translation: CASSLPDRGEYF. Full variable domain (outside the CDR3, taken from reference TRBV5-6 and TRBJ2-7): DAGVTQSPTHLIKTRGQQVTLRCSPKSGHDTVSWYQQALGQGPQFIFQYYEEEERQRGNFPDRFSGHQFPNYSSELNVNALLLGDSALYLCASSLPDRGEYFGPGTRLTVT.

This clone was observed a single time. CDR3 sequence reads: CASSGTGAYEQYF. In DNA, the CDR3 is TGTGCCAGCAGCGGGACAGGGGCCTACGAGCAGTACTTC. J is TRBJ2-7 and V is TRBV9, with 9 bases identical to TRBD1. V dropped 3 bases and J dropped 2; count of bases not matched to a gene: 0. Germline CDR1 is SGDLS and CDR2 is YYNGEE. This CDR3 has 13 residues.

The genes are TRBV6-5 and TRBJ2-7, with TRBD1 matching over 8 bases. The CDR3 has 15 amino acids. Germline loops: CDR1 MNHEY, CDR2 SVGAGI. V lost 7 bases and J lost 3; bases outside the gene matches: 11. CDR3 sequence: CASKYGQGKGYEQYF. As DNA, the CDR3 is TGTGCCAGCAAATATGGACAGGGAAAGGGCTACGAGCAGTACTTC.

The genes are TRBV2 and TRBJ1-2, with TRBD1 matching over 9 bases. Germline CDR1 is SNHLY and CDR2 is FYNNEI. The CDR3 consists of 13 residues. J gave up 8 bases and V 5 bases, and 6 bases lay outside the gene matches. CDR3 in amino acids: CASSYRGQEGYTF. For the CDR3, the DNA is TGTGCCAGCAGTTACAGGGGGCAGGAGGGCTACACCTTC.

This chain uses TRBV6-5 with TRBJ2-1, with a tentative D call TRBD2 (5 bases). V was cut by 5 bases and J by 2 bases, with 13 bases left in between. CDR3 length equals 15 residues. Germline V lookup: CDR1 MNHEY, CDR2 SVGAGI. The CDR3, as DNA: TGTGCCAGCAGTCCCGGACGCGGGCCCTACAATGAGCAGTTCTTC. Residues: CASSPGRGPYNEQFF.

The CDR3 here is CASSEYYRGNTEAFF. DNA of the CDR3: TGTGCCAGCAGTGAGTATTATCGGGGGAACACTGAAGCTTTCTTT. The rearrangement links TRBV6-1 to TRBJ1-1; D uncertain. Trimming stripped 3 bases from V and 1 base from J, with 12 bases between. This CDR3 spans 15 amino acids. The germline gives CDR1 MNHNS, CDR2 SASEGT.

This clone was observed a few times. The chain joins TRBV6-5 to TRBJ1-2; 7 nucleotides line up with TRBD1. This CDR3 is built from 14 residues. Germline V CDR1 and CDR2: MNHEY, SVGAGI. V dropped 0 bases and J dropped 7; count of bases not matched to a gene: 5. CDR3 loop: CASSYSEGALGYTF. The CDR3 DNA is TGTGCCAGCAGTTACTCGGAGGGGGCGCTTGGCTACACCTTC.

The J gene is TRBJ1-6, the V gene TRBV7-8, with a tentative D call TRBD1 (5 bases). This CDR3 is 14 amino acids long. Trimming took 3 bases from V and 5 from J, leaving 8 bases between them. Germline values: CDR1 SGHVS, CDR2 FQNEAQ. This CDR3 is CASSLRGDNSPLHF. CDR3 DNA: TGTGCCAGCAGCTTGCGGGGGGATAATTCACCCCTCCACTTT.

The genes are TRBV7-9 and TRBJ1-1; unclear D gene. The CDR3 runs to 14 residues. Germline CDR1 and CDR2: SEHNR and FQNEAQ (reference sequence). Trimming pared 1 base from V and 6 bases from J, leaving 12 bases between. CDR3 DNA: TGTGCCAGCAGCTTAGAGGTCCGGGTCCCTGAAGCTTTCTTT. Translated, it gives CASSLEVRVPEAFF.

The rearrangement uses TRBV7-9 and TRBJ2-1; 8 positions match TRBD2. Looked up from germline, CDR1 is SEHNR and CDR2 is FQNEAQ (reference sequence). The CDR3 has 14 amino acids. J was trimmed by 7 bases and V by 1 base; bases with no gene match: 3. CDR3 amino acids: CASSLDERGNEQFF. Written as DNA, the CDR3 is TGTGCCAGCAGCTTAGATGAGCGGGGGAATGAGCAGTTCTTC.

CDR3 residues: CASSWGTTSGNTIYF. CDR3 in DNA: TGTGCCAGCAGCTGGGGGACAACGAGTGGAAACACCATATATTTT. The V and J genes are TRBV5-6 and TRBJ1-3; weak D call: TRBD1 (6 bases). Trimming pared 3 bases from V and 3 bases from J, leaving 13 bases between. Germline CDR1 reads SGHDT; CDR2 reads YYEEEE. The CDR3 is 15 residues long.

The rearrangement links TRBV25-1 to TRBJ2-7; TRBD1 matches 7 bases. CDR3 size: 17 residues. V trimming: 3 bases; J trimming: 0 bases; junction bases outside the gene matches: 11. Germline V CDR1 and CDR2: MGHDK, SYGVNS. For the CDR3, the DNA is TGTGCCAGCAGTGATCCCTCAGTGACAGGGTTCTCCTACGAGCAGTACTTC. Its protein is CASSDPSVTGFSYEQYF.

Comments on this clone: Sequence at one end of the junction differs from germline and may be a read error. The V gene is TRBV7-7, the J gene TRBJ2-5; D possibly corresponds to TRBD1 (6 bases). Germline CDR1 is SSHAT and CDR2 is FNYEAQ (reference sequence). This CDR3 is 13 amino acids long. In DNA form, the CDR3 reads TGTGCTAGCAGCGCAGGGGTGCTGGAGACCCAGTACTTC. This codes for CASSAGVLETQYF.

V gene TRBV5-4 combines with J gene TRBJ1-2; D uncertain. The CDR3 extends over 13 amino acids. Trimming stripped 4 bases from V and 4 bases from J, with 11 bases between. CDR1 is SGHNT and CDR2 is YYREEE in the germline V gene (reference sequence). The DNA of the CDR3 is TGTGCCAGCAGCGCGGACGGGGTCTATGGCTACACCTTC. This gives the protein CASSADGVYGYTF.